The sequence of this TCR beta chain was determined in a study of CD8+CD57+ T cells in acquired aplastic anemia. Overall study results and limits: Statistical testing detected no significant gap in CD8+ Simpson's diversity between patients and controls. Patients had under 30 CD8+ CDR3 sequences in common with controls (the shared set).

The CDR3 has 17 residues. V shed 4 bases and J shed 3 bases, with 19 bases lying between them. CDR1 SGHRS and CDR2 YFSETQ come from the germline V gene. Genomic DNA constituted the template upon which TCR beta VDJ and CDR3 profiling was performed. TCRdb processed the reads anew with MiXCR; each CDR3 protein has one entry. The profile shows around 190,000 distinct CDR3 sequences, roughly 57% of them singletons. This clonotype was counted a single time. Its cognate antigen is unknown. The chain is built from TRBV5-1 and TRBJ1-4; TRBD1 is a possible D gene (6 bases). The specimen was sorted CD4+, CD8+, or CD8+CD57+ T cells (not recorded which) from PBMCs. This clonotype originated in a human donor in good health. CDR3 loop: CASSGGQRRLANEKLFF. The CDR3 nucleotides are TGCGCCAGCAGCGGCGGACAGAGGAGGCTTGCTAATGAAAAACTGTTTTTT.